This T cell receptor (beta chain) was found in a study of technical replicates of blood from a handful of donors. On this clone itself: At one end, the junction sequence differs from germline, possibly due to a read error.

Here immunoSEQ multiplex PCR was the method, and the copy in TCRdb shows in-frame clones only, minus some. In the table there are 75,000 to 95,000 clones, 85% to 95% of which are singletons. This clonotype was sampled from a human donor in good health. Sequenced material: T cells isolated from PBMCs.

The CDR3 spells CASSLAAETENFW. Here the CDR3 DNA reads TGCGCCAGCAGCTTGGCGGCTGAGACAGAGAACTTTTGG. This sequence joins TRBV5-1 and TRBJ2-3, with TRBD1 as a possible D gene (5 bases). CDR1 is SGHRS and CDR2 is YFSETQ in the germline V gene. The CDR3 runs to 13 residues.